This is a list of T cell receptor beta chains from one sample in a study of CD8+ T cells in alopecia areata. Assay used: immunoSEQ multiplex PCR; TCRdb lists only in-frame clones, some missing. The data show 150,000 to 200,000 clones, roughly 65% seen once. The material was CD4+ T cells sorted from blood, obtained at week 0. These receptors were collected from a human donor with alopecia areata. CDR3s include the opening cysteine and the closing phenylalanine or tryptophan. A D gene is named only where the DNA matches it firmly. Expanded clones get a size class; other rows say once, few or many, or leave the size out.

DNA: TGTGCCAGCAGCTTAAGGGAGGGCCCGCCAGAGAGTAGGTCCTACGAGCAGTACTTC
CDR3: CASSLREGPPESRSYEQYF
D: TRBD2
J: TRBJ2-7
V: TRBV7-2
size: .
length: 19

DNA: TGCGCCAGCAGCCAAGATAGGAACAGATTTACGAATTTATCTGGAAACACCATATATTTT
CDR3: CASSQDRNRFTNLSGNTIYF
D: .
J: TRBJ1-3
V: TRBV4-3
size: few
length: 20

DNA: TGTGCCAGCAGCTTAGATTCTGTAGCCGGGGAGCTGTTTTTT
CDR3: CASSLDSVAGELFF
D: .
J: TRBJ2-2
V: TRBV11-2
size: .
length: 14

DNA: TGTGCCAGCAGCGGGAACAGGGGAGAGACCCAGTACTTC
CDR3: CASSGNRGETQYF
D: TRBD1
J: TRBJ2-5
V: TRBV5-6
size: .
length: 13

DNA: TGTGCCAGCAGCGCCCTAGGCGGAAATGAGCAGTTCTTC
CDR3: CASSALGGNEQFF
D: .
J: TRBJ2-1
V: TRBV7-3
size: .
length: 13

DNA: TGTGCCAGCAGCTTTGGCAACTCGGGCTCACCCCTCCACTTT
CDR3: CASSFGNSGSPLHF
D: .
J: TRBJ1-6
V: TRBV7-9
size: .
length: 14

DNA: TGCAGCGTTCTTACAGATTCCCCCGGGGAGCTGTTTTTT
CDR3: CSVLTDSPGELFF
D: .
J: TRBJ2-2
V: TRBV29-1
size: .
length: 13

DNA: TGTGCCAGCAGTGAATTTGGGGGCGTTCAGCCCCAGCATTTT
CDR3: CASSEFGGVQPQHF
D: .
J: TRBJ1-5
V: TRBV25-1
size: .
length: 14

DNA: TGTGCCTGGAGGACTAGGGAGGCCTATGGCTACACCTTC
CDR3: CAWRTREAYGYTF
D: .
J: TRBJ1-2
V: TRBV30
size: .
length: 13

DNA: TGTGCCAGCAGTGAACCCGGGGAGGGCAATGAGCAGTTCTTC
CDR3: CASSEPGEGNEQFF
D: TRBD2
J: TRBJ2-1
V: TRBV25-1
size: .
length: 14

DNA: TGTGCCACCCAACCCGGGACAGCTAATTCACCCCTCCACTTT
CDR3: CATQPGTANSPLHF
D: TRBD1
J: TRBJ1-6
V: TRBV15
size: .
length: 14

DNA: TGTGCCAGCAGCTTAGAGCGACAGGGGTCCGGGGAGCTGTTTTTT
CDR3: CASSLERQGSGELFF
D: TRBD1
J: TRBJ2-2
V: TRBV7-6
size: .
length: 15

DNA: TGTGCCAGCAGCTTCGGGAGTTATACGCAGTATTTT
CDR3: CASSFGSYTQYF
D: .
J: TRBJ2-3
V: TRBV11-2
size: .
length: 12

DNA: TGTGCTAGCGCACCAGGGGGAGATACGCAGTATTTT
CDR3: CASAPGGDTQYF
D: TRBD1
J: TRBJ2-3
V: TRBV12-5
size: .
length: 12

DNA: TGTGCCAGCAGCGTAGTGTGGGCAGGGGAGGTTGACAAAAACATTCAGTACTTC
CDR3: CASSVVWAGEVDKNIQYF
D: .
J: TRBJ2-4
V: TRBV9
size: .
length: 18

DNA: TGTGCCAGCAGTTCCCCAGGGGGGAACGGCAATCAGCCCCAGCATTTT
CDR3: CASSSPGGNGNQPQHF
D: TRBD1
J: TRBJ1-5
V: TRBV6-5
size: .
length: 16

DNA: TGTGCCAGCAGTTCGGGGTTCCTTGGCACAGATACGCAGTATTTT
CDR3: CASSSGFLGTDTQYF
D: .
J: TRBJ2-3
V: TRBV6-5
size: few
length: 15

DNA: TGTGCCTGGAGTTCCCGCAGGGGGGATCAGCCCCAGCATTTT
CDR3: CAWSSRRGDQPQHF
D: TRBD1
J: TRBJ1-5
V: TRBV30
size: .
length: 14